Each of the 2 T cell receptor beta chains below was sequenced from the same sample in a study of OX40 agonist ivuxolimab in advanced cancers. Using immunoSEQ multiplex PCR, the repertoire was profiled, and TCRdb retains in-frame clones only, with some absent. The repertoire has roughly 110,000 clones, 90% of them found once; the top ten carry more than 0.4%. Sample: CD4+ or CD8+ T cells sorted from blood, taken in a trial of the OX40 agonist ivuxolimab. The receptor set was obtained from an adult with an advanced solid tumor such as melanoma, head and neck, liver or kidney cancer.

The J gene is TRBJ2-2, the V gene TRBV2; 8 nucleotides align to TRBD2. V shed 6 bases, J shed 2 bases, and the junction held 2 bases outside the gene matches. This CDR3 comprises 14 residues. Germline CDR1 is SNHLY and CDR2 is FYNNEI. CDR3 sequence (DNA): TGTGCCAGCAGGGCGGGGGGAAACACCGGGGAGCTGTTTTTT. Translation: CASRAGGNTGELFF. The full variable domain, its missing parts supplied by reference TRBV2 and TRBJ2-2, is EPEVTQTPSHQVTQMGQEVILRCVPISNHLYFYWYRQILGQKVEFLVSFYNNEISEKSEIFDDQFSVERPDGSNFTLKIRSTKLEDSAMYFCASRAGGNTGELFFGEGSRLTVL.

The chain combines TRBV5-6 with TRBJ1-1; 7 bases are shared with TRBD1. Unmatched junction bases numbered 4, after V lost 2 bases and J lost 6 bases. The CDR3 runs to 13 residues. CDR1 and CDR2 from the germline V gene are SGHDT and YYEEEE. The CDR3 DNA reads as TGTGCCAGCAGCTTAGGACAGGTACCTGAAGCTTTCTTT. Residues: CASSLGQVPEAFF.